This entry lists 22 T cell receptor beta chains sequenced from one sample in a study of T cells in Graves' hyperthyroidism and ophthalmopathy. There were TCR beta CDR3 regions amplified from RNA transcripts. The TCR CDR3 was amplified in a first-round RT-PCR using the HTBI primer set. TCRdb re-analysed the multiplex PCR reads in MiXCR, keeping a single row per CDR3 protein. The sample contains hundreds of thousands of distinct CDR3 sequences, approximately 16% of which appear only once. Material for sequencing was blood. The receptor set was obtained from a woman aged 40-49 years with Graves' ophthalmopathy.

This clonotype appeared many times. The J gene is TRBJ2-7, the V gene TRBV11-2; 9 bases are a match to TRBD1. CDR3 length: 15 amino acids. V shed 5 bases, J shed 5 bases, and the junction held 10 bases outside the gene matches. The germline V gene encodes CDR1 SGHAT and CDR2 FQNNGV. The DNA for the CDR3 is TGTGCCAGCAGCCCCCCCGGGACAGGGCGTCACGAGCAGTACTTC. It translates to CASSPPGTGRHEQYF.

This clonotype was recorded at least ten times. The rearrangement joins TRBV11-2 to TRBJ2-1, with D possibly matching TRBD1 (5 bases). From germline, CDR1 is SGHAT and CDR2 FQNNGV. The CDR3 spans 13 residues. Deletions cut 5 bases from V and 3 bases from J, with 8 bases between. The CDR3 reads CASSAQVYNEQFF. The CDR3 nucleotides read TGTGCCAGCAGCGCACAGGTCTACAATGAGCAGTTCTTC.

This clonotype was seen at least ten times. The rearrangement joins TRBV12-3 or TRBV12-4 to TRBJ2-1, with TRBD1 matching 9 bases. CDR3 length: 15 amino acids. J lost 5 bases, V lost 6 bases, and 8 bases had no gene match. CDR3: CASSLQGAANNEQFF. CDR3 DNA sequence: TGTGCCAGCAGCCTACAGGGGGCCGCGAACAATGAGCAGTTCTTC.

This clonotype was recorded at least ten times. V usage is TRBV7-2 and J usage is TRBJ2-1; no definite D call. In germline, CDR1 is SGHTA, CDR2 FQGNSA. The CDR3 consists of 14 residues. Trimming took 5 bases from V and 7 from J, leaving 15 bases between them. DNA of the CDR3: TGTGCCAGCAGCGGCCGCCTCCCGCTTAATGAGCAGTTCTTC. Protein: CASSGRLPLNEQFF.

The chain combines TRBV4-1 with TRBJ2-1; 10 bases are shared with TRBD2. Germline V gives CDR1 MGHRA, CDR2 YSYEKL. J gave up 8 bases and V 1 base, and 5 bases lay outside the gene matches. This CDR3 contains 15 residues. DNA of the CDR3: TGCGCCAGCAGCCAAGCTGGTAGCGGGGGGTATGAGCAGTTCTTC. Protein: CASSQAGSGGYEQFF.

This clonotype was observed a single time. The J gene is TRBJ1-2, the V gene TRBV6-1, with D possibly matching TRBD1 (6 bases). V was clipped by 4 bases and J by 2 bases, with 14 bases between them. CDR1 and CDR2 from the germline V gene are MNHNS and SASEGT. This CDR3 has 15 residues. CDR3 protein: CASSANLGQNYGYTF. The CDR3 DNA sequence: TGTGCCAGCAGTGCTAACCTAGGACAGAACTATGGCTACACCTTC.

The CDR3 spells CASSPLGSYNSPLHF. CDR3 sequence (DNA): TGTGCCAGCAGCCCCCTCGGTTCCTATAATTCACCCCTCCACTTT. V usage is TRBV11-2 and J usage is TRBJ1-6; D ambiguous. Per the germline V gene, CDR1 is SGHAT and CDR2 is FQNNGV. This CDR3 contains 15 residues. V gave up 5 bases and J gave up 1 base, with 9 bases separating them.

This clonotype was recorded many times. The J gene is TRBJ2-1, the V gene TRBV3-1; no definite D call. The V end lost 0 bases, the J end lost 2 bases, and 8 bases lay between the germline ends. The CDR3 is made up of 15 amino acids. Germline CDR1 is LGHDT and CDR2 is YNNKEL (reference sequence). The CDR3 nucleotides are TGTGCCAGCAGCCAAGACCTTGCCCCCTACAATGAGCAGTTCTTC. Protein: CASSQDLAPYNEQFF.

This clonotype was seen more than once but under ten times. CDR3 protein: CSVVVGQGQPQHF. CDR3 DNA sequence: TGCAGCGTTGTAGTGGGACAGGGTCAGCCCCAGCATTTT. The chain uses TRBV29-1 and TRBJ1-5, with TRBD1 identical over 9 bases. V shed 4 bases and J 6 bases; nucleotides not matched to a gene: 4. Germline CDR1 SQVTM, CDR2 ANQGSEA. This CDR3 spans 13 amino acids.

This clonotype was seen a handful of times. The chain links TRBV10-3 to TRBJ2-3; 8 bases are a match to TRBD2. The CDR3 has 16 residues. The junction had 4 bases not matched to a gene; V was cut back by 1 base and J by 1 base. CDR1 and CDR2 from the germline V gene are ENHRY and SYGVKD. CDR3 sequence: CAISEWGLVGTDTQYF. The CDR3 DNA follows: TGTGCCATCAGTGAGTGGGGACTAGTAGGCACAGATACGCAGTATTTT.

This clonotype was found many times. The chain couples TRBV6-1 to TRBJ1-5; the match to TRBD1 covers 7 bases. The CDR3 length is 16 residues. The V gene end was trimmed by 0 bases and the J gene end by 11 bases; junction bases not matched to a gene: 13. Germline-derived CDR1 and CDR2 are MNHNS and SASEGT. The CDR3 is CASSEALTGPSGAQHF. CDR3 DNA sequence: TGTGCCAGCAGTGAAGCACTGACAGGGCCCTCGGGAGCCCAGCATTTT.

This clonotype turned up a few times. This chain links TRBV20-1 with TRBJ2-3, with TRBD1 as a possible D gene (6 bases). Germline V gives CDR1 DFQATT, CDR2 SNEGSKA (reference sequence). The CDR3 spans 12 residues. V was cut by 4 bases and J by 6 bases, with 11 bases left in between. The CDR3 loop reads CSANKGVDTQYF. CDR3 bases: TGCAGTGCTAACAAGGGGGTTGATACGCAGTATTTT.

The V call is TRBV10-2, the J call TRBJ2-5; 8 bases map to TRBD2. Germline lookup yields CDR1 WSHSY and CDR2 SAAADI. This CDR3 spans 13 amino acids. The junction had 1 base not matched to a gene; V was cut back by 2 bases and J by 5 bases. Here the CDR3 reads CASSEVAGETQYF. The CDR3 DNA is TGCGCCAGCAGTGAGGTAGCGGGGGAGACCCAGTACTTC.

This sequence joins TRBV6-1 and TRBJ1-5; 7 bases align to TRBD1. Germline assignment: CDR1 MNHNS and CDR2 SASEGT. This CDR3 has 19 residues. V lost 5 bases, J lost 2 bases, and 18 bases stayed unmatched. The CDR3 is CASSTLTGTPIIGNQPQHF. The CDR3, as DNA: TGTGCCAGCAGTACACTGACAGGGACCCCAATTATTGGCAATCAGCCCCAGCATTTT.

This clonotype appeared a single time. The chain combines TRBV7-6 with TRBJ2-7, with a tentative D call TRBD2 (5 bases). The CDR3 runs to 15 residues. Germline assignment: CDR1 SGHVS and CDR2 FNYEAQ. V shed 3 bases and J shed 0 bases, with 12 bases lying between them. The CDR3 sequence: CASSFEGGSSYEQYF. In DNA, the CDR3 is TGTGCCAGCAGCTTTGAGGGCGGTAGCTCCTACGAGCAGTACTTC.

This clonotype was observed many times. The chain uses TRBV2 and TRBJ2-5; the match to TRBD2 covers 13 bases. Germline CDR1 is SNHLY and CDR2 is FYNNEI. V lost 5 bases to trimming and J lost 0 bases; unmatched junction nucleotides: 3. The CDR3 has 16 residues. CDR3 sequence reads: CASSPGTSGNQETQYF. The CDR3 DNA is TGTGCCAGCAGTCCGGGGACTAGCGGGAACCAAGAGACCCAGTACTTC.

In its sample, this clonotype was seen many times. CDR3 amino acids: CASSYSRRGGGGQPQHF. As DNA, the CDR3 is TGTGCCAGCAGTTACTCGAGGAGAGGGGGCGGAGGACAGCCCCAGCATTTT. J is TRBJ1-5 and V is TRBV6-6; TRBD1 aligns across 7 bases. Germline V gene data show CDR1 as MNHNY and CDR2 as SVGAGI (reference sequence). This CDR3 has 17 residues. J gave up 7 bases and V 0 bases, and 12 bases lay outside the gene matches.

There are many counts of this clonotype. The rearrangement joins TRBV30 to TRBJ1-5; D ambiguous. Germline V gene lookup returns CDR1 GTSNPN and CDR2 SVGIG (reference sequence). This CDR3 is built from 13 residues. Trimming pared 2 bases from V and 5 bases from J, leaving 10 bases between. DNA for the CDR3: TGTGCCTGGAGTATGGGCTCCGATCAGCCCCAGCATTTT. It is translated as CAWSMGSDQPQHF.

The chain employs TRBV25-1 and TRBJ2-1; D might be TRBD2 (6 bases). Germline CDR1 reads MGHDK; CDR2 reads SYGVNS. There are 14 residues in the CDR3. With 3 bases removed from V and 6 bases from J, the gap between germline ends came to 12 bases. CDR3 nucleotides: TGTGCCAGCAGTGATTACGCGGGACTCAATGAGCAGTTCTTC. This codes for CASSDYAGLNEQFF.

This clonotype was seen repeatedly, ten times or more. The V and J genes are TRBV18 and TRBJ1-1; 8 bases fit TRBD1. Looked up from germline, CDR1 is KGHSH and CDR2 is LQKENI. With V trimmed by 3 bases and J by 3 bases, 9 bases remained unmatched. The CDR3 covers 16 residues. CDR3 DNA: TGTGCCAGCTCACCCTTGTCAGGGGGCGCGGACACTGAAGCTTTCTTT. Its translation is CASSPLSGGADTEAFF. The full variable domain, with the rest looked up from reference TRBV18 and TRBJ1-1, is NAGVMQNPRHLVRRRGQEARLRCSPMKGHSHVYWYRQLPEEGLKFMVYLQKENIIDESGMPKERFSAEFPKEGPSILRIQQVVRGDSAAYFCASSPLSGGADTEAFFGQGTRLTVV.

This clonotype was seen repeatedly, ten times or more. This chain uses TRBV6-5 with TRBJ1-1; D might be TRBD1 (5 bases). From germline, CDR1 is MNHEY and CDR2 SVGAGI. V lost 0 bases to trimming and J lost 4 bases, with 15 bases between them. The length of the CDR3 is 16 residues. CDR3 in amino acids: CASSYSSGGFGTEAFF. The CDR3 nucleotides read TGTGCCAGCAGTTACTCGAGTGGGGGGTTCGGCACTGAAGCTTTCTTT.

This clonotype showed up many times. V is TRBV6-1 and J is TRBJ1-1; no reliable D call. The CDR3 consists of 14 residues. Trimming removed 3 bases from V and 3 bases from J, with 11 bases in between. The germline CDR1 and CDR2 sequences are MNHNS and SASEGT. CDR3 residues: CASSDYGRYTEAFF. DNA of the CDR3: TGTGCCAGCAGTGATTACGGCAGATACACTGAAGCTTTCTTT.